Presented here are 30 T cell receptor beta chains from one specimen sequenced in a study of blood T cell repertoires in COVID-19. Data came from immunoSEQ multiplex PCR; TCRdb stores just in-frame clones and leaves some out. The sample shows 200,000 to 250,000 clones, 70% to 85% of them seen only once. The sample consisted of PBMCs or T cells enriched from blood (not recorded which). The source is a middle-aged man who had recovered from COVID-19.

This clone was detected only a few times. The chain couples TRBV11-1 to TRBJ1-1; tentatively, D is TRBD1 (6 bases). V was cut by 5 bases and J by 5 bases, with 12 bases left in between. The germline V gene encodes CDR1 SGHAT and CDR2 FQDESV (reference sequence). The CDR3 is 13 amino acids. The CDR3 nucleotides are TGTGCCAGCAGCCCCACAGGGCAGACTGAAGCTTTCTTT. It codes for CASSPTGQTEAFF.

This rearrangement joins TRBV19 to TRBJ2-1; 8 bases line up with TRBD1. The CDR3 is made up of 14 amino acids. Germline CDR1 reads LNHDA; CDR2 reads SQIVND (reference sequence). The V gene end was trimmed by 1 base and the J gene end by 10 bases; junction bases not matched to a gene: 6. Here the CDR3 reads CASSIGGTGWEQFF. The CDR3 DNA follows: TGTGCCAGTAGTATAGGTGGGACAGGCTGGGAGCAGTTCTTC.

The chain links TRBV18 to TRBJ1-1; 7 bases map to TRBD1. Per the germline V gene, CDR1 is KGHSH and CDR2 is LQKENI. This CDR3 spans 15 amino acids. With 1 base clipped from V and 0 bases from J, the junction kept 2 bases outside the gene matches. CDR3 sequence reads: CASSPRTGLNTEAFF. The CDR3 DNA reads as TGTGCCAGCTCACCACGGACAGGACTGAACACTGAAGCTTTCTTT.

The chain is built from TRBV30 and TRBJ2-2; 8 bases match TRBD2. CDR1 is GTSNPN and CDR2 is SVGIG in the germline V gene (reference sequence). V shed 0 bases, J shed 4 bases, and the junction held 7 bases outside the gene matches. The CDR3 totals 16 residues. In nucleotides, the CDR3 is TGTGCCTGGAGTGTACGCGGTAGCGGGATCACCGGGGAGCTGTTTTTT. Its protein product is CAWSVRGSGITGELFF.

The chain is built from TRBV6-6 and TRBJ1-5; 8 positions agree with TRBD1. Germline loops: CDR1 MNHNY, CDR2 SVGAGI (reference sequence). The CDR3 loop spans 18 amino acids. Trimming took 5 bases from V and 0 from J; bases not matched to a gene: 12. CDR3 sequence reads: CASSPWTGRSDSNQPQHF. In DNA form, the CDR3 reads TGTGCCAGCAGTCCATGGACAGGGAGATCAGATAGCAATCAGCCCCAGCATTTT.

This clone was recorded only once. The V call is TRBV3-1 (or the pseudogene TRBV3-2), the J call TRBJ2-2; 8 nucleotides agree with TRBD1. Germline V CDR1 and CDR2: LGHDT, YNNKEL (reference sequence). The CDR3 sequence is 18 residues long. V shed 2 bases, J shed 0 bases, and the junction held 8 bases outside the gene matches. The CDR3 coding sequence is TGTGCCAGCAGCCAAATTACAGGGGGAAGAACGAACACCGGGGAGCTGTTTTTT. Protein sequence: CASSQITGGRTNTGELFF.

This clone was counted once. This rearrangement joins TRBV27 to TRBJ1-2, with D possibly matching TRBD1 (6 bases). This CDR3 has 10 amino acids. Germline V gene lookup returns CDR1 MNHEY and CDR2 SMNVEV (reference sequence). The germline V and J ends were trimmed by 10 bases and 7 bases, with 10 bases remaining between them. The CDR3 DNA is TGTGCCACTACAGGGTCTGGCTACACCTTC. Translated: CATTGSGYTF.

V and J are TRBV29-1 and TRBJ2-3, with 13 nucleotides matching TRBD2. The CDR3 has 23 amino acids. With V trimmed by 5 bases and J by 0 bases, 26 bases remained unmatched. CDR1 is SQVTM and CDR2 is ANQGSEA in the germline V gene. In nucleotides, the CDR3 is TGCAGCGTTCAGGGAATTAACTACGGGGGAGGAACTAGCGGGAGGGCTAGCACAGATACGCAGTATTTT. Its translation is CSVQGINYGGGTSGRASTDTQYF.

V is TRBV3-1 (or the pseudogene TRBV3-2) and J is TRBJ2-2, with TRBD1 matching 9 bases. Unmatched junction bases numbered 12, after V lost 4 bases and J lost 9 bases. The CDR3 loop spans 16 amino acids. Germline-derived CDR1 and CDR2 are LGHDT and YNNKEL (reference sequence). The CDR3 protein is CASSLNHRGQRRELFF. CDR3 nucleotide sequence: TGTGCCAGCAGCCTGAACCACAGGGGGCAGCGAAGGGAGCTGTTTTTT.

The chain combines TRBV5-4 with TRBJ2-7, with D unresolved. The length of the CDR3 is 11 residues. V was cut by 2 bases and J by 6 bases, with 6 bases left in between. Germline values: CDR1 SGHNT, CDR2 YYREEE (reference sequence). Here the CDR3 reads CASSLDSEQYF. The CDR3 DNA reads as TGTGCCAGCAGCTTAGACTCCGAGCAGTACTTC.

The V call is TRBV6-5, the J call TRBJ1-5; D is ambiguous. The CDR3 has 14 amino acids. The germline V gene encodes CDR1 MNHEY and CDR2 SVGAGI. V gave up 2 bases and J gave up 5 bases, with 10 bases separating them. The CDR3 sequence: CASSYQQTYQPQHF. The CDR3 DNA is TGTGCCAGCAGTTACCAACAGACCTATCAGCCCCAGCATTTT.

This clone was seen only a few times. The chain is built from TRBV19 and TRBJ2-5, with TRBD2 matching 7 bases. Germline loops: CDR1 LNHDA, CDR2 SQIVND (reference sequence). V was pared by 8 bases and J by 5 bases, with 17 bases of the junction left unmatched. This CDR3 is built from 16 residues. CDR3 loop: CASGGFPSGGIETQYF. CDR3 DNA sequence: TGTGCCAGTGGCGGGTTTCCATCGGGAGGAATTGAGACCCAGTACTTC.

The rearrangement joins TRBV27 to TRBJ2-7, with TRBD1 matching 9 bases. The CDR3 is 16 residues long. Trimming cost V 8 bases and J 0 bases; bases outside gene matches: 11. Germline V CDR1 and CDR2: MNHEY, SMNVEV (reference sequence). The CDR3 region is CASRRRPGQGSYEQYF. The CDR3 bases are TGTGCCAGCCGACGCCGGCCGGGACAGGGCTCCTACGAGCAGTACTTC.

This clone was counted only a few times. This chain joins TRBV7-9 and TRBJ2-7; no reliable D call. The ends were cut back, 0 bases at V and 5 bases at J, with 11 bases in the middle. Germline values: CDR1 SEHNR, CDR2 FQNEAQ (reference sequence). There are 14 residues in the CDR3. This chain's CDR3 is CASSLAFVADEQYF. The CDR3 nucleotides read TGTGCCAGCAGCTTAGCTTTTGTGGCGGACGAGCAGTACTTC.

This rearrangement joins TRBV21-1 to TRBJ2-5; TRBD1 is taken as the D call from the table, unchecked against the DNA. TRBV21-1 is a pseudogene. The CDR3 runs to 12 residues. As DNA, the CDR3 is TGTGCCAGCAGCAATAGGGGAGAGACCCAGTACTTC. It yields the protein CASSNRGETQYF.

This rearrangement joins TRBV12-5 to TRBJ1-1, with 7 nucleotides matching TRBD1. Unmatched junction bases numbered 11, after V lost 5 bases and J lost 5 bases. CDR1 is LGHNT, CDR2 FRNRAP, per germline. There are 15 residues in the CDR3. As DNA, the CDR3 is TGTGCTAGTGGTGCGACAGGGTGGGACTCAACTGAAGCTTTCTTT. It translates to CASGATGWDSTEAFF.

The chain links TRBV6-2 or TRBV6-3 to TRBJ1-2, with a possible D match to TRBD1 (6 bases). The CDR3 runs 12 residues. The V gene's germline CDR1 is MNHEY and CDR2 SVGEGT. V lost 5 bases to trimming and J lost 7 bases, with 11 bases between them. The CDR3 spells CASSTDRLGYTF. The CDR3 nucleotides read TGTGCCAGCAGTACCGACAGGCTTGGCTACACCTTC.

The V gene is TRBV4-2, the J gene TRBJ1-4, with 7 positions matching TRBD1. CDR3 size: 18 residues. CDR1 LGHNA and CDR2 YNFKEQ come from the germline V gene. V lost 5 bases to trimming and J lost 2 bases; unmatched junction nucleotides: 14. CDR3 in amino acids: CASSTQGGGGWTNEKLFF. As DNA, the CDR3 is TGTGCCAGCAGCACCCAGGGGGGCGGCGGTTGGACTAATGAAAAACTGTTTTTT.

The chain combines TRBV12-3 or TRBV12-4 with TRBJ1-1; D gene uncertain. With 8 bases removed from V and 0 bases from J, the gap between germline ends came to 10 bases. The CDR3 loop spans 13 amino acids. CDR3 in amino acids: CASSISVNTEAFF. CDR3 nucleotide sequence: TGTGCCAGCTCCATAAGCGTGAACACTGAAGCTTTCTTT.

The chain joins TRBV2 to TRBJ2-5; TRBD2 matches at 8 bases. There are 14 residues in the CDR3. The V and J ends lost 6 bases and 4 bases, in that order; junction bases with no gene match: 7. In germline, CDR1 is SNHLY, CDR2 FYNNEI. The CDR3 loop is CASRARLALETQYF. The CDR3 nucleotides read TGTGCCAGCAGGGCTCGACTAGCGCTAGAGACCCAGTACTTC.

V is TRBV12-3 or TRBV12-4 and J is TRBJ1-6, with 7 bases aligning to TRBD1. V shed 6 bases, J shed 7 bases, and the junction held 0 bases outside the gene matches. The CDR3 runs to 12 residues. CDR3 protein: CASRQGNSPLHF. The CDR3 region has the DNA TGTGCCAGCAGACAGGGGAATTCACCCCTCCACTTT.

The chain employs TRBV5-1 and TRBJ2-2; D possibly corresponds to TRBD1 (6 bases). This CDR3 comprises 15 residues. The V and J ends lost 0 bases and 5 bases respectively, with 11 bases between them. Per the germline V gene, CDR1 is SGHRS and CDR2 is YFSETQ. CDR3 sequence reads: CASSLAGGETGELFF. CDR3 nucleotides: TGCGCCAGCAGCTTGGCTGGGGGCGAAACCGGGGAGCTGTTTTTT.

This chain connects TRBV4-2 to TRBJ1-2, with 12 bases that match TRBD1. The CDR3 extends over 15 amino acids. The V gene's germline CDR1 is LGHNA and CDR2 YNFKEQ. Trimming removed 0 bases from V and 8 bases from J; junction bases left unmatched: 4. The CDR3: CASSQDRDRGLGYTF. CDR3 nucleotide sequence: TGTGCCAGCAGCCAAGATCGGGACAGGGGGCTCGGCTACACCTTC.

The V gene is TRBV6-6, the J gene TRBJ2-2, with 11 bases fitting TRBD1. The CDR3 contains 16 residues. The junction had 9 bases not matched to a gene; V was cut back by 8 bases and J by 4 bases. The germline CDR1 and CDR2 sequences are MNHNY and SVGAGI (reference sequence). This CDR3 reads CASEGEGQGGTGELFF. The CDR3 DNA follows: TGTGCCAGCGAGGGGGAGGGACAGGGGGGCACCGGGGAGCTGTTTTTT.

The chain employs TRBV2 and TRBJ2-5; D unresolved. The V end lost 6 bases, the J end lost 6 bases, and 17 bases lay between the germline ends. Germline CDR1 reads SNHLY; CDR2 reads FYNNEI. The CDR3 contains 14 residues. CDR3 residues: CASSGSSGLQTQYF. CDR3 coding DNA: TGTGCCAGCAGCGGCAGTAGTGGGCTACAGACCCAGTACTTC.

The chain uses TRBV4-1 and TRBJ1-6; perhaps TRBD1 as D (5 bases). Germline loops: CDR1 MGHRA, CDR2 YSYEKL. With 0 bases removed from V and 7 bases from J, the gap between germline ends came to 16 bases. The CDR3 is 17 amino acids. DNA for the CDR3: TGCGCCAGCAGCCAAGAAGGCGGGGCCGGGAGAAATTCACCCCTCCACTTT. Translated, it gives CASSQEGGAGRNSPLHF.

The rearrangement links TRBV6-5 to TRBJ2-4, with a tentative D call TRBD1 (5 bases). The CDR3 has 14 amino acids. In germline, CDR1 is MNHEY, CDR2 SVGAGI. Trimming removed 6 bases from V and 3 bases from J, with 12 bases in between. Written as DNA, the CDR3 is TGTGCCAGCAGCGAGGACACAATCAAAAACATTCAGTACTTC. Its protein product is CASSEDTIKNIQYF.

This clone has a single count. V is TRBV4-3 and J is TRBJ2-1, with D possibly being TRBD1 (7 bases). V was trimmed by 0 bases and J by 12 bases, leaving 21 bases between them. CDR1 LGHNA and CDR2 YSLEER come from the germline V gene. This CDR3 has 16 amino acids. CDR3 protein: CASSQEWGSGGTRQFF. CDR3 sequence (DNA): TGCGCCAGCAGCCAAGAGTGGGGGTCAGGGGGGACTCGGCAGTTCTTC.

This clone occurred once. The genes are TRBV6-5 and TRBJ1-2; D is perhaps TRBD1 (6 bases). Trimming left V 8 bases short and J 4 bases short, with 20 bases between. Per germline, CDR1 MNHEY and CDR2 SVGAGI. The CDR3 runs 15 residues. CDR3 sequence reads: CASGRQASEVYGYTF. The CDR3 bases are TGTGCCAGCGGAAGACAGGCCAGCGAGGTCTATGGCTACACCTTC.

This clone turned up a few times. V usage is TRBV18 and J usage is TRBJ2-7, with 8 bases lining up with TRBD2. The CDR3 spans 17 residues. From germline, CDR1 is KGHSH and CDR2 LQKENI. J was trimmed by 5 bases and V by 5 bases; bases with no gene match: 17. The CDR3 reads CASSSYMGGRPPDEQYF. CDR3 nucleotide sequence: TGTGCCAGCTCATCATACATGGGCGGGAGGCCTCCTGACGAGCAGTACTTC.